This passage covers 20 T cell receptor beta chains from one sample sequenced in a study of T cell repertoires in cytomegalovirus infection. TCRdb used MiXCR to reprocess the reads, holding one entry per CDR3 protein. The sample gives approximately 140,000 distinct CDR3 sequences, roughly 8.2% of which show up once; about 9.4% is in the top ten. The sequenced material came from PBMCs. The receptors shown here come from a human donor in good health (CMV status not recorded). Some clones in this sample may be carry-over from other donors' samples.

This clonotype was observed many times. The chain uses TRBV20-1 and TRBJ1-1; D call uncertain. Trimming took off 2 bases at V and 1 base at J, with 8 bases between the two ends. The CDR3 has 13 amino acids. The V gene's germline CDR1 is DFQATT and CDR2 SNEGSKA (reference sequence). CDR3 nucleotide sequence: TGCAGTGCTAGAATGTCGGGGAACACTGAAGCTTTCTTT. As protein: CSARMSGNTEAFF.

In this sample, this clonotype turned up many times. The genes are TRBV28 and TRBJ1-2, with D possibly TRBD1 on 6 matching bases. V was shortened by 3 bases and J by 4 bases, with 9 bases between the two germline ends. The CDR3 runs 13 residues. Per the germline V gene, CDR1 is MDHEN and CDR2 is SYDVKM. As DNA, the CDR3 is TGTGCCAGCAGTTTCGGGGGCGTCTATGGCTACACCTTC. Encoded protein: CASSFGGVYGYTF.

The chain combines TRBV19 with TRBJ1-1, with TRBD1 matching 7 bases. Germline assignment: CDR1 LNHDA and CDR2 SQIVND (reference sequence). J gave up 0 bases and V 3 bases, and 7 bases lay outside the gene matches. The CDR3 extends over 16 amino acids. For the CDR3, the DNA is TGTGCCAGTAGTATTTCGACAGGGTATTTGAACACTGAAGCTTTCTTT. Amino acids: CASSISTGYLNTEAFF.

This clonotype appeared many times. The V gene is TRBV14, the J gene TRBJ1-1; no clear D gene. The germline gives CDR1 SGHDN, CDR2 FVKESK. CDR3 size: 14 residues. V lost 4 bases and J 5 bases, leaving 14 bases between the germline ends. CDR3 coding DNA: TGTGCCAGCAGCCTTCTAGGTTCGGGAACTGAAGCTTTCTTT. Its protein is CASSLLGSGTEAFF.

The V call is TRBV9, the J call TRBJ1-5; D is undetermined. V shed 0 bases and J shed 2 bases, with 6 bases lying between them. The CDR3 runs to 14 residues. From germline, CDR1 is SGDLS and CDR2 YYNGEE. Here the CDR3 DNA reads TGTGCCAGCAGCGTAGAAGGCGGCAATCAGCCCCAGCATTTT. Encoded protein: CASSVEGGNQPQHF.

This clonotype was counted only a few times. This rearrangement joins TRBV20-1 to TRBJ2-7, with D maybe TRBD2 (7 bases). Trimming cost V 3 bases and J 6 bases, with 18 bases left between them. This CDR3 has 14 residues. CDR1 is DFQATT, CDR2 SNEGSKA, per germline (reference sequence). CDR3: CSASLVGGPIEQYF. CDR3 nucleotides: TGCAGTGCTAGTTTGGTGGGGGGGCCGATCGAGCAGTACTTC.

In its sample, this clonotype was seen many times. The rearrangement uses TRBV5-4 and TRBJ2-5; D remains unclear. CDR1 and CDR2 from the germline V gene are SGHNT and YYREEE (reference sequence). CDR3 length: 14 amino acids. Deletions cut 0 bases from V and 1 base from J, with 7 bases between. CDR3 nucleotides: TGTGCCAGCAGCTTGGCGGTAGCCCAAGAGACCCAGTACTTC. It specifies CASSLAVAQETQYF.

This clonotype was detected many times. The rearrangement uses TRBV6-2 or TRBV6-3 and TRBJ2-7; D not resolved. The CDR3 is 11 residues long. Germline V gene data show CDR1 as MNHEY and CDR2 as SVGEGT. V lost 7 bases and J lost 6, with 10 bases in between. CDR3 residues: CASTAGVEQYF. CDR3 DNA: TGTGCCAGCACCGCAGGCGTCGAGCAGTACTTC.

About this clonotype: An end of the junction differs from the germline gene, which may be a read error. V usage is TRBV7-2 and J usage is TRBJ2-3; a weak D match, TRBD2 (6 bases). The germline gives CDR1 SGHTA, CDR2 FQGNSA. This CDR3 contains 16 residues. CDR3 in DNA: TGTGCCAGCAGCTTATCGGGGCGGGGAGCCACAGACATTCAGTATTTC. This translates into CASSLSGRGATDIQYF.

Worth noting for this clonotype: A clone one base away is much larger, so this may be a read error. The chain has TRBV6-5 and TRBJ1-3; D remains unclear. This CDR3 has 11 amino acids. Germline CDR1 reads MNHEY; CDR2 reads SVGAGI. CDR3 nucleotide sequence: TGTGCCACCAGTTACGGAAACACCATATATTTT. It specifies CATSYGNTIYF.

This clonotype was counted many times. The rearrangement joins TRBV12-3 or TRBV12-4 to TRBJ1-1; D not resolved. The CDR3 has 15 residues. Trimming left V 3 bases short and J 0 bases short, with 11 bases between. CDR3 sequence: CASSFSLGLNTEAFF. The CDR3 bases are TGTGCCAGCAGTTTCTCCCTGGGGTTGAACACTGAAGCTTTCTTT.

This clonotype was counted many times. The gene calls are TRBV6-2 or TRBV6-3 and TRBJ2-1, with 9 positions matching TRBD1. V trimming: 6 bases; J trimming: 3 bases; junction bases outside the gene matches: 9. Per the germline V gene, CDR1 is MNHEY and CDR2 is SVGEGT. This CDR3 has 16 amino acids. The CDR3 DNA reads TGTGCCAGCAGAAGTTACGGGGGACAGGGCTACAATGAGCAGTTCTTC. Protein product: CASRSYGGQGYNEQFF.

This clonotype occurred a few times. The rearrangement uses TRBV29-1 and TRBJ2-7; no clear D gene. CDR3 size: 11 residues. The germline V gene encodes CDR1 SQVTM and CDR2 ANQGSEA. Between the trimmed V and J ends, which lost 6 bases and 7 bases, there was a span of 13 bases. In DNA form, the CDR3 reads TGCAGCGTGACCTCTCTATCGGAGCAGTACTTC. It specifies CSVTSLSEQYF.

This clonotype was seen repeatedly, ten times or more. The CDR3 sequence: CASSARGRPGNTIYF. CDR3 DNA sequence: TGTGCCAGCAGCGCGAGGGGGAGGCCTGGAAACACCATATATTTT. This chain joins TRBV9 and TRBJ1-3; D may be TRBD1 (6 bases). This CDR3 has 15 amino acids. The germline V and J ends were trimmed by 3 bases and 2 bases, with 12 bases remaining between them. Germline assignment: CDR1 SGDLS and CDR2 YYNGEE.

The sample holds many counts of this clonotype. The chain is built from TRBV6-5 and TRBJ1-5, with D unresolved. The V gene's germline CDR1 is MNHEY and CDR2 SVGAGI. V shed 4 bases and J shed 4 bases, with 20 bases lying between them. The CDR3 has 17 amino acids. DNA for the CDR3: TGTGCCAGCAGTTTAGGCCCCACCCTGGCGGGTAATCAGCCCCAGCATTTT. It specifies CASSLGPTLAGNQPQHF.

About this clonotype itself: Germline and junction disagree at one end, which may indicate a read error. The chain couples TRBV7-4 to TRBJ2-7; a weak D match, TRBD1 (6 bases). Per germline, CDR1 SGHVT and CDR2 SQSDAQ. CDR3 length: 14 amino acids. CDR3 DNA: TGTGCCAGCAGCTCGGACAGCATCTCCTACGATCAGTACTTC. Translating gives CASSSDSISYDQYF.

This clonotype occurred a few times. The rearrangement links TRBV29-1 to TRBJ2-5; D not certain. Germline CDR1 SQVTM, CDR2 ANQGSEA. This CDR3 spans 12 amino acids. The germline V and J ends were trimmed by 7 bases and 2 bases, with 11 bases remaining between them. This CDR3 reads CSGNGPQETQYF. DNA for the CDR3: TGCAGCGGAAACGGGCCGCAAGAGACCCAGTACTTC.

In its sample, this clonotype was seen a few times. The chain links TRBV20-1 to TRBJ2-1; 8 bases are shared with TRBD1. Germline CDR1 and CDR2: DFQATT and SNEGSKA (reference sequence). The CDR3 is made up of 14 amino acids. V trimming: 6 bases; J trimming: 5 bases; junction bases outside the gene matches: 9. The CDR3 DNA reads TGCAGTGCAAACAGGGGGAACCAGCACAATGAGCAGTTCTTC. Its protein is CSANRGNQHNEQFF.

The rearrangement uses TRBV28 and TRBJ1-2, with a possible D match to TRBD1 (5 bases). Per the germline V gene, CDR1 is MDHEN and CDR2 is SYDVKM. The CDR3 is 13 residues long. Trimming took off 4 bases at V and 4 bases at J, with 10 bases between the two ends. The CDR3 DNA reads TGTGCCAGCAGTTCCCTGGACATCTATGGCTACACCTTC. It specifies CASSSLDIYGYTF.

This clonotype occurred many times. The genes are TRBV28 and TRBJ1-2; D gene uncertain. This CDR3 contains 14 residues. The V end lost 4 bases, the J end lost 0 bases, and 9 bases lay between the germline ends. Germline CDR1 MDHEN, CDR2 SYDVKM. This CDR3 reads CASSSPASNYGYTF. In DNA, the CDR3 is TGTGCCAGCAGTTCACCGGCATCTAACTATGGCTACACCTTC.